Listed here are 14 T cell receptor beta chains from one sample, sequenced in a study of cytotoxic CD8 clonotypes in ibrutinib-treated CLL. Sequencing was performed with immunoSEQ multiplex PCR; in TCRdb, only in-frame clones are kept and a portion is missing. The profile covers 60,000 or so clones, with approximately 62% appearing a single time and roughly 15% taken by the ten largest. The sequenced sample was PBMCs, obtained after 12 months of ibrutinib treatment. The source is a human donor with chronic lymphocytic leukemia.

The chain has TRBV27 and TRBJ2-1; possibly TRBD2 for D (5 bases). The V gene's germline CDR1 is MNHEY and CDR2 SMNVEV (reference sequence). The CDR3 runs 13 residues. V was cut by 8 bases and J by 9 bases, with 17 bases left in between. CDR3 region: CASGLAYQPEQFF. The CDR3 bases are TGTGCCAGCGGGCTAGCCTACCAGCCTGAGCAGTTCTTC.

The V call is TRBV19, the J call TRBJ1-6; 8 bases align to TRBD1. This CDR3 has 15 amino acids. CDR1 and CDR2 from the germline V gene are LNHDA and SQIVND (reference sequence). V shed 4 bases and J 11 bases; nucleotides not matched to a gene: 10. DNA of the CDR3: TGTGCCAGTAGTACAGGGGGCGCGTTCAGCACACCCCTCCACTTT. Translation: CASSTGGAFSTPLHF.

The chain joins TRBV6-5 to TRBJ1-2; no firm D call. Trimming took off 1 base at V and 2 bases at J, with 5 bases between the two ends. In germline, CDR1 is MNHEY, CDR2 SVGAGI. The CDR3 length is 13 residues. The chain's CDR3 is CASSYLGNYGYTF. The CDR3 nucleotides are TGTGCCAGCAGTTACTTGGGGAACTATGGCTACACCTTC.

The table lists this clone with a few counts. The chain employs TRBV6-6 and TRBJ2-5, with unresolved D. This CDR3 comprises 11 residues. The germline CDR1 and CDR2 sequences are MNHNY and SVGAGI (reference sequence). V lost 0 bases, J lost 14 bases, and 10 bases lay in between. CDR3 amino acids: CASSYSSRHYF. The CDR3 nucleotides read TGTGCCAGCAGTTACTCGTCCAGGCACTACTTC.

This clone was counted a few times. V and J are TRBV7-2 and TRBJ1-6; D unclear. Germline loops: CDR1 SGHTA, CDR2 FQGNSA. With 8 bases removed from V and 3 bases from J, the gap between germline ends came to 5 bases. This CDR3 spans 12 amino acids. In DNA form, the CDR3 reads TGTGCCAGCGGCCGCTATAATTCACCCCTCCACTTT. Amino acid sequence: CASGRYNSPLHF.

This chain connects TRBV5-6 to TRBJ2-4; tentatively, D is TRBD2 (6 bases). This CDR3 has 13 amino acids. V was shortened by 6 bases and J by 7 bases, with 14 bases between the two germline ends. Per the germline V gene, CDR1 is SGHDT and CDR2 is YYEEEE. CDR3 protein: CASNPRGVNIQYF. DNA for the CDR3: TGTGCCAGCAACCCGCGGGGTGTTAACATTCAGTACTTC.

The chain carries TRBV9 and TRBJ1-1; no clear D gene. CDR1 is SGDLS, CDR2 YYNGEE, per germline. V gave up 0 bases and J gave up 3 bases, with 12 bases separating them. This CDR3 is built from 15 residues. In DNA, the CDR3 is TGTGCCAGCAGCGTAGCCGACACGGATTACACTGAAGCTTTCTTT. Amino acids: CASSVADTDYTEAFF.

The J gene is TRBJ2-5, the V gene TRBV5-8; D perhaps matches TRBD1 (6 bases). Between the trimmed V and J ends, which lost 4 bases and 9 bases, there was a span of 19 bases. The CDR3 covers 14 residues. CDR1 SGHTS and CDR2 YDEGEE come from the germline V gene. The CDR3 sequence: CASSPTTGLGAQYF. In nucleotides, the CDR3 is TGTGCCAGCAGCCCAACGACAGGATTGGGAGCCCAGTACTTC.

The rearrangement joins TRBV18 to TRBJ2-5; 9 bases line up with TRBD2. Germline V gene lookup returns CDR1 KGHSH and CDR2 LQKENI. V shed 5 bases and J 4 bases; nucleotides not matched to a gene: 2. CDR3 length: 13 amino acids. Here the CDR3 reads CASSLRGGETQYF. As DNA, the CDR3 is TGTGCCAGCTCATTGCGGGGGGGAGAGACCCAGTACTTC.

This clone was seen a handful of times. This chain connects TRBV27 to TRBJ1-5; D might be TRBD1 (5 bases). The CDR3 consists of 15 residues. The V end was cut by 2 bases, the J end by 6 bases, with 14 bases between. CDR1 MNHEY and CDR2 SMNVEV come from the germline V gene (reference sequence). CDR3 DNA: TGTGCCAGCAGTTTACAGGCGGGGCCCAGTCAGCCCCAGCATTTT. Residues: CASSLQAGPSQPQHF.

To note about this clone: One base away lies a much larger clone, so this may be a sequencing read error. The chain has TRBV4-2 and TRBJ2-7, with 13 bases matching TRBD2. The CDR3 is 18 amino acids. CDR1 is LGHNA and CDR2 is YNFKEQ in the germline V gene. The junction had 13 bases not matched to a gene; V was cut back by 1 base and J by 7 bases. CDR3 in DNA: TGTGCCAGCAGCCAAGGATTCGGAGGACTAGCGGGAGAAGATGAGCAGTACTTC. It yields the protein CASSQGFGGLAGEDEQYF.

This clone was recorded only once. The chain couples TRBV6-5 to TRBJ1-6; D is unresolved. The germline V gene encodes CDR1 MNHEY and CDR2 SVGAGI. The CDR3 is 15 amino acids. The V and J ends lost 6 bases and 9 bases respectively, with 18 bases between them. CDR3 region: CASSFRHQSPSPLHF. CDR3 nucleotides: TGTGCCAGCAGCTTCCGGCATCAGTCCCCTTCACCCCTCCACTTT.

The J gene is TRBJ2-1, the V gene TRBV2; D is perhaps TRBD2 (6 bases). V was clipped by 7 bases and J by 6 bases, with 13 bases between them. In germline, CDR1 is SNHLY, CDR2 FYNNEI. This CDR3 is 13 amino acids long. The CDR3 nucleotides read TGTGCCAGCAAGGCTAGCGAGGCCAATGAGCAGTTCTTC. Its protein product is CASKASEANEQFF.

This clone was recorded at least ten times. The chain recombines TRBV19 with TRBJ2-3; D is possibly TRBD1 or TRBD2 (6 bases each). CDR3 length: 16 residues. Trimming removed 6 bases from V and 4 bases from J, with 20 bases in between. The germline CDR1 and CDR2 sequences are LNHDA and SQIVND (reference sequence). In DNA, the CDR3 is TGTGCCAGTAGCCCTTTCGGAGGGGGTATCTCAGATACGCAGTATTTT. As protein: CASSPFGGGISDTQYF.